Shown below are 17 T cell receptor beta chains from a single sample sequenced in a study of T cells in tumors and immune-related adverse events. TCRdb keeps only in-frame clones here, not all; method: immunoSEQ multiplex PCR. This repertoire shows approximately 11,000 clones, about nine tenths found once; its top ten account for around 1.5%. Here the sequenced sample was lymph node tissue, taken from a patient treated with anti-PD-1 therapy. The receptors come from a female donor with metastatic renal cell carcinoma.

The J gene is TRBJ1-2, the V gene TRBV7-2, with no clear D. Trimming took off 2 bases at V and 2 bases at J, with 6 bases between the two ends. This CDR3 is built from 13 residues. Germline-derived CDR1 and CDR2 are SGHTA and FQGNSA. The CDR3 bases are TGTGCCAGCAGCTTAAACACCAACTATGGCTACACCTTC. Amino acids: CASSLNTNYGYTF.

The chain carries TRBV18 and TRBJ2-5; D unresolved. Germline CDR1 reads KGHSH; CDR2 reads LQKENI. This CDR3 contains 12 residues. V was clipped by 5 bases and J by 0 bases, with 4 bases between them. CDR3 region: CASSYNQETQYF. The CDR3 region has the DNA TGTGCCAGCTCATACAACCAAGAGACCCAGTACTTC.

The rearrangement links TRBV6-1 to TRBJ1-1, with 7 nucleotides matching TRBD1. The CDR3 totals 14 residues. CDR1 is MNHNS, CDR2 SASEGT, per germline. J lost 7 bases, V lost 1 base, and 6 bases had no gene match. The CDR3 bases are TGTGCCAGCAGTGAAGTGGACAGGTGGGGTGAAGCTTTCTTT. Protein sequence: CASSEVDRWGEAFF.

This chain links TRBV29-1 with TRBJ1-1; D remains unclear. Germline CDR1 reads SQVTM; CDR2 reads ANQGSEA. Trimming pared 4 bases from V and 0 bases from J, leaving 12 bases between. This CDR3 is 14 amino acids long. The DNA for the CDR3 is TGCAGCGTTGGGGCAGGTCTACTGAACACTGAAGCTTTCTTT. Protein product: CSVGAGLLNTEAFF.

The chain carries TRBV10-1 and TRBJ1-1, with 9 nucleotides matching TRBD1. Germline CDR1 is WNHNN and CDR2 is SYGVQD (reference sequence). The V segment lost 2 bases and the J segment 8 bases; nucleotides outside the gene matches: 12. This CDR3 has 16 amino acids. As DNA, the CDR3 is TGCGCCAGCAGTGAGGGACAGGGGCGCCCCAGGAAAGAAGCTTTCTTT. Protein: CASSEGQGRPRKEAFF.

This chain joins TRBV15 and TRBJ2-4; D might be TRBD1 (5 bases). Per germline, CDR1 LNHNV and CDR2 YYDKDF (reference sequence). Trimming took off 0 bases at V and 15 bases at J, with 15 bases between the two ends. The CDR3 covers 13 residues. This chain's CDR3 is CATSRDQGIGMYF. The CDR3, as DNA: TGTGCCACCAGCAGAGATCAGGGTATCGGTATGTACTTC. Full variable domain (rest looked up from reference TRBV15 and TRBJ2-4): DAMVIQNPRYQVTQFGKPVTLSCSQTLNHNVMYWYQQKSSQAPKLLFHYYDKDFNNEADTPDNFQSRRPNTSFCFLDIRSPGLGDTAMYLCATSRDQGIGMYFGAGTRLSVL.

V is TRBV6-1 and J is TRBJ2-3; D gene ambiguous. From germline, CDR1 is MNHNS and CDR2 SASEGT. The CDR3 runs 13 residues. V lost 7 bases, J lost 0 bases, and 8 bases lay in between. The CDR3, as DNA: TGTGCCAGCATTCTCGGTAGCACAGATACGCAGTATTTT. This encodes CASILGSTDTQYF.

The chain uses TRBV18 and TRBJ1-1; D gene unclear. The CDR3 runs to 15 residues. Trimming pared 2 bases from V and 4 bases from J, leaving 14 bases between. Germline V gives CDR1 KGHSH, CDR2 LQKENI. DNA for the CDR3: TGTGCCAGCTCACCAGATCGAACTGTAGGCACTGAAGCTTTCTTT. Its translation is CASSPDRTVGTEAFF.

The J gene is TRBJ1-3, the V gene TRBV10-2; D possibly corresponds to TRBD1 (5 bases). Trimming pared 4 bases from V and 0 bases from J, leaving 13 bases between. The CDR3 has 16 amino acids. The germline gives CDR1 WSHSY, CDR2 SAAADI. CDR3 DNA sequence: TGCGCCAGCAGTGTGGGGGACCGCTTCTCTGGAAACACCATATATTTT. Residues: CASSVGDRFSGNTIYF.

V usage is TRBV18 and J usage is TRBJ2-1, with 11 bases aligning to TRBD2. After removal of 5 bases from V and 5 bases from J, the junction contained 5 bases not matched to a gene. Germline loops: CDR1 KGHSH, CDR2 LQKENI. The CDR3 loop spans 15 amino acids. CDR3: CASSSLAGGNNEQFF. The DNA for the CDR3 is TGTGCCAGCTCATCATTAGCGGGGGGGAACAATGAGCAGTTCTTC.

This clone was seen just once. The chain employs TRBV19 and TRBJ1-2, with unresolved D. V dropped 1 base and J dropped 5 bases, with 17 bases sitting between them. Germline V gene lookup returns CDR1 LNHDA and CDR2 SQIVND (reference sequence). This CDR3 is built from 16 residues. DNA of the CDR3: TGTGCCAGTAGTATAGGGGGAGGCAGGAGCATTTATGGCTACACCTTC. Protein: CASSIGGGRSIYGYTF.

This chain joins TRBV29-1 and TRBJ1-1, with D hard to call. CDR1 is SQVTM and CDR2 is ANQGSEA in the germline V gene. This CDR3 spans 15 amino acids. Trimming took 2 bases from V and 1 from J, leaving 14 bases between them. The CDR3 sequence is CSVETPVSGNTEAFF. CDR3 DNA: TGCAGCGTTGAAACCCCAGTGTCGGGGAACACTGAAGCTTTCTTT.

This clone was counted once. The chain links TRBV19 to TRBJ1-1; 10 nucleotides match TRBD1. This CDR3 contains 15 residues. Germline CDR1 LNHDA, CDR2 SQIVND (reference sequence). J was trimmed by 0 bases and V by 10 bases; bases with no gene match: 8. The CDR3 DNA sequence: TGTGCCACGGGGGGACAGGGGATCATGAACACTGAAGCTTTCTTT. Translating gives CATGGQGIMNTEAFF.

The CDR3 here is CASSEPGLATSSYEQYF. The CDR3 nucleotides read TGCGCCAGCAGTGAGCCCGGACTAGCGACGAGCTCCTACGAGCAGTACTTC. The gene calls are TRBV10-2 and TRBJ2-7; TRBD2 agrees at 9 bases. The J segment lost 0 bases and the V segment lost 2 bases, leaving 8 bases of the junction unmatched. CDR3 length: 17 amino acids. CDR1 is WSHSY, CDR2 SAAADI, per germline.

The gene calls are TRBV19 and TRBJ2-2; D unresolved. Germline CDR1 is LNHDA and CDR2 is SQIVND (reference sequence). The V end lost 3 bases, the J end lost 2 bases, and 7 bases lay between the germline ends. The CDR3 totals 14 residues. The CDR3 spells CASSIYSNTGELFF. CDR3 DNA sequence: TGTGCCAGTAGTATTTATTCCAACACCGGGGAGCTGTTTTTT.

This chain uses TRBV29-1 with TRBJ1-3; no firm D call. The CDR3 loop spans 14 amino acids. Germline loops: CDR1 SQVTM, CDR2 ANQGSEA. Trimming shortened V by 6 bases and J by 0 bases, and 12 bases separated the two germline ends. Here the CDR3 reads CSVLTSYSGNTIYF. For the CDR3, the DNA is TGCAGCGTGCTCACAAGTTACTCTGGAAACACCATATATTTT. The complete variable domain, with remaining parts taken from reference TRBV29-1 and TRBJ1-3, reads SAVISQKPSRDICQRGTSLTIQCQVDSQVTMMFWYRQQPGQSLTLIATANQGSEATYESGFVIDKFPISRPNLTFSTLTVSNMSPEDSSIYLCSVLTSYSGNTIYFGEGSWLTVV.

The J gene is TRBJ1-3, the V gene TRBV6-1; D is unresolved. CDR1 is MNHNS, CDR2 SASEGT, per germline. This CDR3 is 15 amino acids long. V was cut by 4 bases and J by 0 bases, with 10 bases left in between. In DNA form, the CDR3 reads TGTGCCAGCAGTGTTCGGGAAAACTCTGGAAACACCATATATTTT. Translating it yields CASSVRENSGNTIYF.